Listed below are T cell receptor beta chains from one sample, sequenced in a study of shared clonotypes between healthy human individuals. The data were produced by immunoSEQ multiplex PCR, yet TCRdb's version contains in-frame clones alone and is incomplete. The sample lists hundreds of thousands of clones, about 80% occurring once. The specimen sequenced was memory CD4+ T cells sorted from blood. Receptor source: a woman aged 25 to 39 in good health. Each CDR3 is given with its conserved first and last residue. D genes are given only for firm matches. Expanded clones get a size class; other rows say once, few or many, or leave the size out.

j_call	v_call	clone_size	d_call	cdr3_aa	cdr3_nt
TRBJ2-5	TRBV5-4	few	NA	CASSLASSAESRTQYF	TGTGCCAGCAGCTTGGCGTCTAGCGCCGAAAGCCGGACCCAGTACTTC
TRBJ1-3	TRBV28	once	NA	CASSSAGAVGNTIYF	TGTGCCAGCAGTTCAGCGGGGGCGGTTGGAAACACCATATATTTT
TRBJ2-2	TRBV7-2	NA	TRBD1	CASSFPGTGGTGELFF	TGTGCCAGCAGCTTTCCGGGGACAGGGGGAACCGGGGAGCTGTTTTTT
TRBJ2-7	TRBV18	few	NA	CASTPGGGPEQYF	TGTGCCAGCACCCCAGGGGGGGGTCCGGAGCAGTACTTC
TRBJ2-7	TRBV11-2	NA	NA	CASSSAGGGYEQYF	TGTGCCAGCAGCTCTGCAGGAGGGGGCTACGAGCAGTACTTC
TRBJ1-3	TRBV7-2	once	NA	CASSLDSQGGGNTIYF	TGTGCCAGCAGCTTAGATAGCCAGGGCGGCGGAAACACCATATATTTT
TRBJ2-7	TRBV10-3	few	TRBD1	CAISESGTGQGEQYF	TGTGCCATCAGTGAGTCAGGGACAGGCCAGGGTGAGCAGTACTTC
TRBJ2-1	TRBV28	NA	TRBD2	CASSTSGRRFDEQFF	TGTGCCAGCAGCACTAGCGGGAGAAGGTTCGATGAGCAGTTCTTC
TRBJ2-3	TRBV7-6	NA	NA	CASSLSPRLVTDTQYF	TGTGCCAGCAGCTTAAGTCCTCGGCTCGTGACAGATACGCAGTATTTT
TRBJ2-2	TRBV15	NA	NA	CATSRGIGPGELFF	TGTGCCACCAGCAGAGGGATCGGGCCCGGGGAGCTGTTTTTT
TRBJ2-7	TRBV7-8	NA	TRBD2	CASTRSGGIYEQYF	TGTGCCAGCACCAGGTCCGGGGGGATCTACGAGCAGTACTTC
TRBJ2-1	TRBV11-3	NA	TRBD2	CASSLDGTSYNEQFF	TGTGCCAGCAGCTTAGATGGGACTAGCTACAATGAGCAGTTCTTC
TRBJ1-3	TRBV21-1	NA	NA	CASSNRPKVASGNTIYF	NA
TRBJ1-5	TRBV2	NA	TRBD1	CASRGGQGNQPQHF	TGTGCCAGCAGGGGCGGACAGGGCAATCAGCCCCAGCATTTT
TRBJ1-3	TRBV7-2	NA	NA	CASSPRQAPSRNTIYF	TGTGCCAGCAGCCCGAGACAGGCCCCGTCGAGAAACACCATATATTTT
TRBJ2-2	TRBV7-2	NA	NA	CASTFPLGPGELFF	TGTGCCAGCACCTTTCCCCTCGGCCCCGGGGAGCTGTTTTTT
TRBJ2-1	TRBV5-1	NA	NA	CASSPQPDSYNEQFF	TGCGCCAGCAGCCCCCAACCCGACTCCTACAATGAGCAGTTCTTC
TRBJ2-7	TRBV11-2	NA	NA	CASSRVAGAGYEQYF	TGTGCCAGCAGCCGCGTGGCCGGGGCCGGCTACGAGCAGTACTTC
TRBJ1-5	TRBV11-2	NA	NA	CASSLSGVTNQPQHF	TGTGCCAGCAGCTTATCGGGGGTAACCAATCAGCCCCAGCATTTT
TRBJ1-1	TRBV28	once	NA	CASSWEDSEAFF	TGTGCCAGCAGTTGGGAGGACAGTGAAGCTTTCTTT
TRBJ2-1	TRBV27	NA	NA	CASRRTVGNEQFF	TGTGCCAGCAGACGGACAGTTGGCAATGAGCAGTTCTTC
TRBJ2-1	TRBV11-3	NA	NA	CASSPGGGQKGNEQFF	TGTGCCAGCAGCCCAGGGGGGGGACAAAAAGGCAATGAGCAGTTCTTC
TRBJ2-3	TRBV27	once	NA	CASSLGQTDTQYF	TGTGCCAGCAGTTTAGGACAGACAGATACGCAGTATTTT
TRBJ2-7	TRBV28	NA	NA	CAVGQSASYEQYF	TGTGCAGTCGGACAGAGTGCCAGCTACGAGCAGTACTTC
TRBJ1-1	TRBV18	NA	NA	CASSPSQRNTEAFF	TGTGCCAGCTCACCTTCACAGCGGAACACTGAAGCTTTCTTT
TRBJ2-3	TRBV28	NA	TRBD1	CASSQTGDASDTQYF	TGTGCCAGCAGCCAAACAGGGGACGCGTCAGATACGCAGTATTTT
TRBJ2-3	TRBV28	NA	NA	CASSRSILTQYF	TGTGCCAGCAGCCGAAGTATCTTGACGCAGTATTTT
TRBJ2-3	TRBV19	NA	TRBD2	CASSRLAGADTQYF	TGTGCCAGCTCTCGACTAGCGGGGGCAGATACGCAGTATTTT
TRBJ2-1	TRBV11-2	NA	NA	CASSLGSSYNEQFF	TGTGCCAGCAGCTTAGGGTCCTCCTACAATGAGCAGTTCTTC
TRBJ2-1	TRBV6-6	NA	TRBD2	CASSYSSTGGPNEQFF	TGTGCCAGCAGTTACTCGAGTACGGGAGGGCCTAATGAGCAGTTCTTC
TRBJ1-3	TRBV6-1	NA	NA	CATKSGGHSGNTIYF	TGTGCCACGAAGTCAGGAGGCCACTCTGGAAACACCATATATTTT
TRBJ1-2	TRBV10-2	NA	NA	CASSEFRDTYGYTF	TGCGCCAGCAGTGAGTTCAGGGATACCTATGGCTACACCTTC
TRBJ2-2	TRBV6-1	once	NA	CASVTGRRTGELFF	TGTGCCAGTGTGACAGGACGTCGCACCGGGGAGCTGTTTTTT
TRBJ2-6	TRBV7-3	NA	TRBD2	CASSRGGETGANVLTF	TGTGCCAGCAGCCGGGGAGGGGAGACCGGGGCCAACGTCCTGACTTTC
TRBJ2-7	TRBV2	NA	TRBD2	CASSYRLAGAYEQYF	TGTGCCAGCAGTTACCGACTAGCGGGGGCCTACGAGCAGTACTTC
TRBJ2-1	TRBV28	many	TRBD2	CASSFRTSGQFF	TGTGCCAGCAGTTTTCGGACTAGCGGGCAGTTCTTC
TRBJ2-7	TRBV6-1	NA	TRBD2	CASSEASGIYEQYF	TGTGCCAGCAGTGAAGCTAGCGGGATCTACGAGCAGTACTTC
TRBJ1-4	TRBV5-1	NA	TRBD1	CASSQGQQNEKLFF	TGCGCCAGCAGCCAGGGACAGCAAAATGAAAAACTGTTTTTT
TRBJ2-7	TRBV5-8	once	TRBD1	CASNYPGTGENEQYF	TGTGCCAGCAACTACCCCGGGACAGGGGAAAACGAGCAGTACTTC
TRBJ1-4	TRBV6-5	NA	TRBD1	CASSYNRGPNEKLFF	TGTGCCAGCAGTTACAACAGGGGGCCTAATGAAAAACTGTTTTTT
TRBJ1-1	TRBV29-1	NA	TRBD1	CSAGGQSTEAFF	TGCAGCGCAGGGGGACAGTCCACTGAAGCTTTCTTT